This TCR beta chain was recorded in a study of long-term antiretroviral therapy in people with HIV. Study-level information: Of all samples, the earliest predate the 2015 immediate-ART recommendation by about a decade.

The run of the v3.0 immunoSEQ assay was at survey level. Libraries were prepared by immunoSEQ multiplex PCR; TCRdb keeps only in-frame clonotypes and omits some of them. This table has fewer than 25,000 clones, roughly 75% appearing once. CDR3 length equals 14 residues. Germline loops: CDR1 MNHNY, CDR2 SVGAGI (reference sequence). V lost 4 bases, J lost 4 bases, and 13 bases lay in between. The sample consisted of unsorted PBMCs, taken 2.9 years after starting antiretroviral therapy. This chain joins TRBV6-6 and TRBJ1-2, with a tentative D call TRBD1 (5 bases). The clonotype was recovered from a woman younger than 45 with HIV. This chain's CDR3 is CASSFAGRVYGYTF. The DNA of the CDR3 is TGTGCCAGCAGTTTCGCAGGGCGGGTCTATGGCTACACCTTC.